What follows describes a single TCR beta chain. What it binds is not known. Looked up from germline, CDR1 is SEHNR and CDR2 is FQNEAQ (reference sequence). This CDR3 has 13 amino acids. V lost 4 bases, J lost 1 base, and 7 bases lay in between. The sample originates from a study of cytomegalovirus exposure and HLA in healthy donors. Study outcomes and limitations: A later analysis linked a missense DCLRE1C variant to TCR beta V- and J-gene trimming. Highest at DRB1 and lowest at HLA-C, TCR association rates differed among HLA loci in a later analysis. The study listed roughly 160 cytomegalovirus-associated TCR beta chains.

It was with 60 Vbeta and 13 Jbeta primers that the PCR ran. Sequencing used immunoSEQ multiplex PCR; TCRdb keeps in-frame clones, though not all of them. The sample holds under 150,000 clones; 65% to 90% are singletons and the top ten take roughly 1.2%. The sample consisted of PBMCs. The J gene is TRBJ1-1, the V gene TRBV7-9; no clear D gene. This clonotype was sampled from a girl aged 2-15 years in good health and CMV-seronegative. CDR3 nucleotide sequence: TGTGCCAGCAGCTACACCCCGAACACTGAAGCTTTCTTT. Translation: CASSYTPNTEAFF. Using reference TRBV7-9 and TRBJ1-1 for the parts outside the CDR3, the full variable domain is DTGVSQNPRHKITKRGQNVTFRCDPISEHNRLYWYRQTLGQGPEFLTYFQNEAQLEKSRLLSDRFSAERPKGSFSTLEIQRTEQGDSAMYLCASSYTPNTEAFFGQGTRLTVV.